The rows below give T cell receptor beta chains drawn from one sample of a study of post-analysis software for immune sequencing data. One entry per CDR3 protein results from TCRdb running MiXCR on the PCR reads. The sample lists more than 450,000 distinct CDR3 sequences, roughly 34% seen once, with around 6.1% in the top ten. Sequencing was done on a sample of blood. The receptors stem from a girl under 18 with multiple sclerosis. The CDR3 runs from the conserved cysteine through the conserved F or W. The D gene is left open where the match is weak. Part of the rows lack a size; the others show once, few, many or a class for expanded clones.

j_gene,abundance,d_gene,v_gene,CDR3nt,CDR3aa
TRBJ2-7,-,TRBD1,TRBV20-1,TGCAGTGCTAGAGATCTGGGACAGACCTCCTACGAGCAGTACTTC,CSARDLGQTSYEQYF
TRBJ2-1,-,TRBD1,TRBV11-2,TGTGCCAGCAGCCTGGGACAGGCCGCCAGCGGGCAGTTCTTC,CASSLGQAASGQFF
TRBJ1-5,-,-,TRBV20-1,TGCAGTGCTAGAGATGGAACAGACTATAGCAATCAGCCCCAGCATTTT,CSARDGTDYSNQPQHF
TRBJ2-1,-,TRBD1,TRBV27,TGTGCCAGCAGTAAGAACAGGGGGCAAGGTGAGCAGTTCTTC,CASSKNRGQGEQFF
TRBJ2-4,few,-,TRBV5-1,TGCGCCAGCAGCTTGGCTGCGGGTGGGGTTTGGAACATTCAGTACTTC,CASSLAAGGVWNIQYF
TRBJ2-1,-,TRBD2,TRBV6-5,TGTGCCAGCAGTTACTCGGCTAGCGGGGGGTGGAATGAGCAGTTCTTC,CASSYSASGGWNEQFF
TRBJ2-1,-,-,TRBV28,TGTGCCAGCAGTAACAGGGCCCCAAGTGAGCAGTTCTTC,CASSNRAPSEQFF
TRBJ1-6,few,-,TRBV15,TGTGCCACCAGCAGAGATTCGGGGGGCGACTCACCCCTCCACTTT,CATSRDSGGDSPLHF
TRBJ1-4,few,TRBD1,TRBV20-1,TGCAGTGCTAGTGGACAGGGGGTTATGCGCACAAATGAAAAACTGTTTTTT,CSASGQGVMRTNEKLFF
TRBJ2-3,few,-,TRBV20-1,TGCAGTGCTAGAGATATAACGGGGATAGGAGGCACAGATACGCAGTATTTT,CSARDITGIGGTDTQYF
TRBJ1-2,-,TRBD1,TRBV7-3,TGTGCCAGCAGCTTAGCCGGGGACAGGCATTTCACCTTC,CASSLAGDRHFTF
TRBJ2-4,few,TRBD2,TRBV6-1,TGTGCCAGCAGTGCTACGGGGGGGCGTGAACAGTACTTC,CASSATGGREQYF
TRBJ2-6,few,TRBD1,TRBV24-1,TGTGCCACCAGTGATGCCGGGACAGGGGGCGTCCTGACTTTC,CATSDAGTGGVLTF
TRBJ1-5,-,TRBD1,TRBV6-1,TGTGCCAGCAGTGCTCAACAGGGGTTAATAGGTGAGCCCCAGCATTTT,CASSAQQGLIGEPQHF
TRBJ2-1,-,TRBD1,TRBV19,TGTGCCAGTAGTAACGGACAGGGGGGCAATGAGCAGTTCTTC,CASSNGQGGNEQFF
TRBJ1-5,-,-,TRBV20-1,TGCAGTGCTAGAGATAGGATGCTTTCAGGGAGCAATCAGCCCCAGCATTTT,CSARDRMLSGSNQPQHF
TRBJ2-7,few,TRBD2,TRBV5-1,TGCGCCAGCAGCCAGGAGAGCGGGGGGAACGAGCAGTACTTC,CASSQESGGNEQYF
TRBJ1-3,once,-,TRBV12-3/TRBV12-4,TGTGCCAGCAGCAGCCTTCTTGGAAACACCATATATTTT,CASSSLLGNTIYF
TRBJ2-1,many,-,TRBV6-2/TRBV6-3,TGTGCCAGCAGTTACGGGCTAAGGAGCTCCTACAATGAGCAGTTCTTC,CASSYGLRSSYNEQFF
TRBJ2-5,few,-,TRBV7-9,TGTGCCAGCCTGACCAGGGCAAGTGGGACCCAGTACTTC,CASLTRASGTQYF
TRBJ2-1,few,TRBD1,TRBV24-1,TGTGCCACCAGTGGCCCGGGACAGGCTTACAATGAGCAGTTCTTC,CATSGPGQAYNEQFF
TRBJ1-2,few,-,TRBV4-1,TGCGCCAGCAGCACGACAGACAACTATGGCTACACCTTC,CASSTTDNYGYTF
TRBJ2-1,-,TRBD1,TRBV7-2,TGTGCCAGCAGCTTAGTACAGGGGTACAATGAGCAGTTCTTC,CASSLVQGYNEQFF
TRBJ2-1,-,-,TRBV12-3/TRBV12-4,TGTGCCAGCAGATTACAGGGGACTGGAAATGAGCAGTTCTTC,CASRLQGTGNEQFF
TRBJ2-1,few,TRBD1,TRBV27,TGTGCCAGCAGTTTATGGGACAGGGATGACAATGAGCAGTTCTTC,CASSLWDRDDNEQFF
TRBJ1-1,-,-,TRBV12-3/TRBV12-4,TGTGCCAGCAGGGTACTCCCTCTGGGGACTGAAGCTTTCTTT,CASRVLPLGTEAFF
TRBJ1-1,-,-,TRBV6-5,TGTGCCAGCAGCTATAACGCGGGGACTGAAGCTTTCTTT,CASSYNAGTEAFF
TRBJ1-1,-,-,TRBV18,TGTGCCAGCTCACCATACGGGACACCAGAATTTGAAGCTTTCTTT,CASSPYGTPEFEAFF
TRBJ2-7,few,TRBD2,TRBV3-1,TGTGCCAGCAGCCAAGTAGCGGGGAGCTACGAGCAGTACTTC,CASSQVAGSYEQYF
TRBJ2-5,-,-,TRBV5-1,TGCGCCAGCAGCTTGGAGGGGGCGGGGGCCCAAGAGACCCAGTACTTC,CASSLEGAGAQETQYF
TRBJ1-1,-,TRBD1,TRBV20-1,TGCAGTGCGCCCAGACCCGTAGTAGTCGGGACAGGACAAACTGAAGCTTTCTTT,CSAPRPVVVGTGQTEAFF
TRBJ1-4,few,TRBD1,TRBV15,TGTGCCACCAGCAGAGGGGACAGGGCCAGTGAAAAACTGTTTTTT,CATSRGDRASEKLFF
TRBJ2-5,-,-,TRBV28,TGTGCCAGCAGTTTCTGGGGGGCCGACGAAGAGACCCAGTACTTC,CASSFWGADEETQYF
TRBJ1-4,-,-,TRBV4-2,TGTGCCAGCAGCCAAGATTACCCCGGGGCAACTAATGAAAAACGGTTTTTT,CASSQDYPGATNEKRFF
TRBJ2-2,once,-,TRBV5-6,TGTGCCAGCAGCTTGATCGGCGGGGAGCGGTTTTTT,CASSLIGGERFF
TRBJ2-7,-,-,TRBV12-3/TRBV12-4,TGTGCCAGCAGTTTCGGAATAGGTCTCGAGCAGTACTTC,CASSFGIGLEQYF
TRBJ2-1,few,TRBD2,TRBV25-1,TGTGCCAGCGGGGGGACTAGCGGGGGGATTTACAATGAGCAGTTCTTC,CASGGTSGGIYNEQFF
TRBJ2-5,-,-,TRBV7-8,TGTGTCAGCAGCTCTAAAGAGACCCAGTACTTC,CVSSSKETQYF
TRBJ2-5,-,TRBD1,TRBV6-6,TGTGCCAGCAGTCTCAGGGGGCAGGTAGAGACCCAGTACTTC,CASSLRGQVETQYF
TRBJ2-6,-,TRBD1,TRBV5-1,TGCGCCAGCAGCTTAACCGGGACAGGGGTGGCTGGGGCCAACGTCCTGACTTTC,CASSLTGTGVAGANVLTF
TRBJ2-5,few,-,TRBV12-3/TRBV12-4,TGTGTCAGCAGTCCCCGACTAGGGGTCTTGGGGGAGACCCAGTACTTC,CVSSPRLGVLGETQYF
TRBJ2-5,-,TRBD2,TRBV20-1,TGCAGTGCGAGCCCTAGCGGACAAGAGACCCAGTACTTC,CSASPSGQETQYF
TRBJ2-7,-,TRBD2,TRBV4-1,TGCACCAGCAGCCAAGAAGGAGGTCTAGCGGACGAGCAGTACTTC,CTSSQEGGLADEQYF
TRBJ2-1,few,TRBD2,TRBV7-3,TGTGCCAGCAGCTTAAACCGGGGGGGCCGGGGGAATGAGCAGTTCTTC,CASSLNRGGRGNEQFF
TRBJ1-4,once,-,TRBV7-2,TGTGCCAGCAGCTTAGGATATCGGGGGGGTCATTATGAAAAACTGTTTTTT,CASSLGYRGGHYEKLFF
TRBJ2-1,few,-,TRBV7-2,TGTGCCAGCAGCTTAGGACAGGTCCTGAGCAATGAGCAGTTCTTC,CASSLGQVLSNEQFF
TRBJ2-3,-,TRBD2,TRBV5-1,TGCGCCAGCAGAAGACTAGCGGGGGCCACAGATACGCAGTATTTT,CASRRLAGATDTQYF
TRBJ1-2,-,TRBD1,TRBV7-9,TGTGCCAGCAGCACCGGGACAGGGGGCGCGGATGGCTACACCTTC,CASSTGTGGADGYTF
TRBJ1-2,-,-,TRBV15,TGTGCCACCAGCAGAGTCGAGGAGGACTATGGCTACACCTTC,CATSRVEEDYGYTF
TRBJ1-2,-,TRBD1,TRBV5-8,TGTGCCAGCAGCTTGGTGGGACAGGGGGCCTATGGCTACACCTTC,CASSLVGQGAYGYTF
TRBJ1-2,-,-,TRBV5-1,TGCGCCAGCAGCAGCGGAATGAACCATGGCTACACCTTC,CASSSGMNHGYTF
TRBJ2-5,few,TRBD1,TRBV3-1,TGTGCCAGCAGCCAAGCCGGACAGGGCGGCGAGGAGACCCAGTACTTC,CASSQAGQGGEETQYF
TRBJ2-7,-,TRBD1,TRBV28,TGTGCCAGCAGATACTCAGACAGGGATTCCTACGAGCAGTACTTC,CASRYSDRDSYEQYF
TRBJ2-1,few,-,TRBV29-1,TGCAGCGTTGGTTCTTCCTCCTACAATGAGCAGTTCTTC,CSVGSSSYNEQFF
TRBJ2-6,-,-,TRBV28,TGTGCCAGTCGATCGGGTGCCATGGCCTCTGGGGCCAACGTCCTGACTTTC,CASRSGAMASGANVLTF